This TCR beta chain was profiled in a study of shared clonotypes between healthy human individuals (dated by TCRdb to about 2020). Some background on the complete study: A couple of women and a few men aged 18 to 49 years were included in the cohort. For each donor, CD4 naive and CD4 memory were each run on three plates, CD8 naive on two plates, and CD8 memory on one plate. Different laboratories and diverse techniques were used to prepare libraries and sequence TCR repertoires, to increase sequencing depth and limit assay-specific biases. The study deeply sequenced blood TCR repertoires of about 5 healthy adults to estimate repertoire size and the extent of clonotype sharing between individuals. Per donor, leukapheresis produced somewhere between about 0.94 and 9.5 billion PBMCs.

CDR1 is given as SNHLY and CDR2 as FYNNEI, both from the germline V gene. V is clipped by 3 bases and J by 9 bases, and the sequence between their germline boundaries is 14 bases long. From cysteine to phenylalanine, the CDR3 is 14 amino acids long. Of all the DNA, just the CDR3 is kept, 42 bases in frame from base 1. Broad study findings and their caveats: Pairwise subsampling led to the expectation that sequencing depth would affect the degree of clonotype sharing among donors. Sharing across a few donors was observed for 5% to 6.5% of naive CD4, less than 4% of naive CD8, roughly 2.3% of memory CD4, and over 0.3% of memory CD8 clonotypes. Because the study included a small number of donors, the genetic and exposure-history diversity represented was limited. Incomplete sequencing was indicated by rarefaction of sorted-subset datasets, despite the large sequencing depth. Sampling was restricted to blood, and TCR repertoires in tissue are likely to differ from TCR repertoires in blood. Higher generation probabilities were observed for clonotypes shared by all four sorted-subset donors than for non-shared clonotypes. Naive subsets generally had larger estimated clonotype richness than memory subsets did.

Healthy HIV-negative adults with no recently reported acute infections or vaccinations were included as donors. Only Caucasian adults living in Nashville, Tennessee, USA were represented among the donors. CD4+ T cells were enriched through magnetic negative selection, after which naive cells were positively selected on CD45RA and the remaining negative fraction served as the memory subset. Blood was collected by leukapheresis, and PBMCs were isolated by Ficoll-Histopaque density gradient centrifugation and then cryopreserved in liquid nitrogen vapor phase. Analytical flow cytometry was used to check the purity and quantity of every magnetically sorted T cell population. From each sorted fraction, genomic DNA was isolated and quantified by UV absorbance on a Nanodrop 2000c. Using the deep immunoSEQ assay, TCR CDR3 regions were amplified from genomic DNA by multiplex PCR. For each cell subset, the extracted genomic DNA was distributed evenly across all wells of several immunoSEQ 96-well plates, and each plate served as one replicate. For sorted subsets, each replicate PCR was loaded with about 0.2 ug genomic DNA, equivalent to 30,000 or so T cell genomes. The purified libraries were quantified using a Qubit 3.0 fluorometer, sized with a Bioanalyzer 2100, and then quantified again using the KAPA Library Quantification kit. Every immunoSEQ 96-well plate was sequenced on a separate single-read 150-cycle Illumina NextSeq 550 flow cell. As for the original processing: Because the immunoSEQ output held only junctional sequences and lacked quality scores, the filtering could not match the filtering applied to full-length reads. To assign V/J genes and CDR3, sequences were annotated against IMGT germline references using PyIR, a Python wrapper for IgBLAST v1.9. Reads were removed for weak V/J assignments (E-value above 1e-6), missing CDR3, stop codons, out-of-frame junctions, or ambiguous translated residues. V3J clonotypes were defined as sequences sharing the same inferred V gene, J gene, and CDR3 amino acid sequence. To compute the percentage overlap between repertoires, the number of shared unique clonotypes was divided by the size of the smaller repertoire. Richness of each repertoire was evaluated using RTK rarefaction, the Chao1 estimator, and Recon v2.1 estimates of unobserved clonotypes. For all TCRbeta clonotypes obtained by the gDNA method from a few donors, generation probabilities were computed with OLGA. In TCRdb, the immuneACCESS table is reduced to in-frame sequences with V and J assigned. These tables do not hold every clone; where another copy was compared, an unresolved V gene accounts for under half, and the others remain unexplained. The DNA was the basis for D and trimming; V, J and clone size are from that table. The sample includes some 680,000 clones, with about 80% observed a single time. In total, the top ten clones hold around 2% of the sample.

Remarks on this clone: The target of this receptor is not known. No base quality information exists; no much larger clone differs at one position.

The TCR originated in a woman between 25 and 40 years old in good health. The sample taken for sequencing was memory CD4+ T cells sorted from blood. Interpreted using the paper, the cell subset or site label stands for: CD45RA-negative fraction. The V gene is TRBV2 and the J gene is TRBJ1-4, with the D gene not clear enough to name. The CDR3 reads as follows: CASSDNWEWKKLFF. The DNA reads as follows: TGTGCCAGCAGTGATAACTGGGAATGGAAAAAACTGTTTTTT.